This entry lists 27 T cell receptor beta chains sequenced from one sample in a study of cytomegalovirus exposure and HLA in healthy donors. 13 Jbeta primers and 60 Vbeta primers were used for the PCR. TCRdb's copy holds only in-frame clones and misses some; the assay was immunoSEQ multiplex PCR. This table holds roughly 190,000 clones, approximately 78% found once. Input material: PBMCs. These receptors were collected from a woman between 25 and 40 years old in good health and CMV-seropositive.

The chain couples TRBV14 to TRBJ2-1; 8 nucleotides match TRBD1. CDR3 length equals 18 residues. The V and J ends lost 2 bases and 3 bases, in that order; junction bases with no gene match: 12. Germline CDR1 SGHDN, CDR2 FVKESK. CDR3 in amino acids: CASSQRSSGTGYYNEQFF. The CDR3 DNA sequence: TGTGCCAGCAGCCAACGGAGTTCCGGGACAGGTTACTACAATGAGCAGTTCTTC.

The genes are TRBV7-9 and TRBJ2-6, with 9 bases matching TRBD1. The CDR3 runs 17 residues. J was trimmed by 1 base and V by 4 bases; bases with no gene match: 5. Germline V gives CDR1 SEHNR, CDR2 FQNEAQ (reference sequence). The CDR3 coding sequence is TGTGCCAGCAGCTCCGGGACAGGGACATCTGGGGCCAACGTCCTGACTTTC. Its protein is CASSSGTGTSGANVLTF. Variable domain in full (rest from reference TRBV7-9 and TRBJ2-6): DTGVSQNPRHKITKRGQNVTFRCDPISEHNRLYWYRQTLGQGPEFLTYFQNEAQLEKSRLLSDRFSAERPKGSFSTLEIQRTEQGDSAMYLCASSSGTGTSGANVLTFGAGSRLTVL.

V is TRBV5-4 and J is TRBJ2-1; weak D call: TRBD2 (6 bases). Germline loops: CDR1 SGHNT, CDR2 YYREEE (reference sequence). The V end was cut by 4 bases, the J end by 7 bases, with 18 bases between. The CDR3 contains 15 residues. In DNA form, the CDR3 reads TGTGCCAGCAGCGGCTACGGGGGTCGGGGGAATGAGCAGTTCTTC. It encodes CASSGYGGRGNEQFF.

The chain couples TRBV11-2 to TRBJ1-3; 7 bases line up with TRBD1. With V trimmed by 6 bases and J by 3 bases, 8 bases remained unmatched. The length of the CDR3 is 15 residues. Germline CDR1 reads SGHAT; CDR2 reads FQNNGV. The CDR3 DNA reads TGTGCCAGCAGACCGCCGACAGGGTATGGAAACACCATATATTTT. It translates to CASRPPTGYGNTIYF.

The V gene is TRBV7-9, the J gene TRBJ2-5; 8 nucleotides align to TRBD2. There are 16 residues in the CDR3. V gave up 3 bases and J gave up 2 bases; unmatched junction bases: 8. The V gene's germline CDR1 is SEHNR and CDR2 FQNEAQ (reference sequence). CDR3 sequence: CASSFRAGGLQETQYF. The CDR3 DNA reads TGTGCCAGCAGCTTTAGGGCGGGGGGCTTACAAGAGACCCAGTACTTC. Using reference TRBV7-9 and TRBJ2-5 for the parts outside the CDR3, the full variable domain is DTGVSQNPRHKITKRGQNVTFRCDPISEHNRLYWYRQTLGQGPEFLTYFQNEAQLEKSRLLSDRFSAERPKGSFSTLEIQRTEQGDSAMYLCASSFRAGGLQETQYFGPGTRLLVL.

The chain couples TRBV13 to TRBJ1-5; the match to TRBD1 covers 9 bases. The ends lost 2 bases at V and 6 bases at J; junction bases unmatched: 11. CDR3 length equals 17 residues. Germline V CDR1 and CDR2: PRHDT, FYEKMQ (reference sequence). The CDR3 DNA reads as TGTGCCAGCAGCTTAAGTTCCGGGACAGGGAATACTCAGCCCCAGCATTTT. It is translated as CASSLSSGTGNTQPQHF.

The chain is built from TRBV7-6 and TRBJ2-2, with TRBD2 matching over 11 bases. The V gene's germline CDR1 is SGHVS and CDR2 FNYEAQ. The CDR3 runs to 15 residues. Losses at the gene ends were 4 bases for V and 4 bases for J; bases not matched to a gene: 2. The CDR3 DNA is TGTGCCAGCAGCTCCACTAGCGGGAGCACCGGGGAGCTGTTTTTT. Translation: CASSSTSGSTGELFF.

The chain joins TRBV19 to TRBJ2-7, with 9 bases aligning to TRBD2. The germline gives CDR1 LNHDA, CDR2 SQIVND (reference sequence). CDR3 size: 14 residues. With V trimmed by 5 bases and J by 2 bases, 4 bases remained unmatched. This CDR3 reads CASSLTSGTYEQYF. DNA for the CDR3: TGTGCCAGTAGTTTGACTAGCGGAACCTACGAGCAGTACTTC. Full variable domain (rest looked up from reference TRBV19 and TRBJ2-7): DGGITQSPKYLFRKEGQNVTLSCEQNLNHDAMYWYRQDPGQGLRLIYYSQIVNDFQKGDIAEGYSVSREKKESFPLTVTSAQKNPTAFYLCASSLTSGTYEQYFGPGTRLTVT.

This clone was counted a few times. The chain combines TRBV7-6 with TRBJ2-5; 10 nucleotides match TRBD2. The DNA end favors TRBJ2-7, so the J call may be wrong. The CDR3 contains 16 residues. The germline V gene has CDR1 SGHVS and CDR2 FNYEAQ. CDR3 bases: TGTGCCAGCAGCTTCCTAGCGGGAGAGAGCTCCTACGAGCAGTACTTC. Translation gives CASSFLAGESSYEQYF.

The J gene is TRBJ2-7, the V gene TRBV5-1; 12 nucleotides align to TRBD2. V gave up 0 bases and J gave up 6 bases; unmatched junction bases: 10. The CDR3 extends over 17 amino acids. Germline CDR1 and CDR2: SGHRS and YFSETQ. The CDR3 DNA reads TGCGCCAGCAGCTTGGGCCTAGCGGGAGGGCCGTCGGGCGAGCAGTACTTC. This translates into CASSLGLAGGPSGEQYF.

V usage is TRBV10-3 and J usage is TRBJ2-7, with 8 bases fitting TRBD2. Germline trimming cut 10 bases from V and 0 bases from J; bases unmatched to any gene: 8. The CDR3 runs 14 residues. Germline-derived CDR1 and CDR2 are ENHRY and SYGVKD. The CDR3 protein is CATAGGSHSYEQYF. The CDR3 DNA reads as TGTGCCACGGCGGGAGGTTCCCACTCCTACGAGCAGTACTTC.

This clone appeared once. The CDR3: CASSPGLAGETQYF. The CDR3 nucleotides are TGTGCCAGCAGCCCGGGACTAGCGGGAGAGACCCAGTACTTC. The rearrangement uses TRBV9 and TRBJ2-5; the match to TRBD2 covers 12 bases. Germline trimming cut 4 bases from V and 4 bases from J; bases unmatched to any gene: 2. This CDR3 spans 14 amino acids. Germline assignment: CDR1 SGDLS and CDR2 YYNGEE.

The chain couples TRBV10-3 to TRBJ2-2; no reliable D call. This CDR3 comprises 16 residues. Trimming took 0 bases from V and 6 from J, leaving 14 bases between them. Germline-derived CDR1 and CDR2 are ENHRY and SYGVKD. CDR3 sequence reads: CAISESVSWAPGELFF. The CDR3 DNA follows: TGTGCCATCAGTGAGTCGGTCTCTTGGGCCCCCGGGGAGCTGTTTTTT.

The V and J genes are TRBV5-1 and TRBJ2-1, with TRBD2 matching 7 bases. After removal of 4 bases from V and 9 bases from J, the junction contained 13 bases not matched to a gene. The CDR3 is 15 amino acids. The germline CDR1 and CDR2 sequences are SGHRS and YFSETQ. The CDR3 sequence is CASSPGLVGEGEQFF. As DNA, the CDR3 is TGCGCCAGCAGCCCCGGACTAGTCGGAGAGGGTGAGCAGTTCTTC. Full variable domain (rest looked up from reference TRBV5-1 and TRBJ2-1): KAGVTQTPRYLIKTRGQQVTLSCSPISGHRSVSWYQQTPGQGLQFLFEYFSETQRNKGNFPGRFSGRQFSNSRSEMNVSTLELGDSALYLCASSPGLVGEGEQFFGPGTRLTVL.

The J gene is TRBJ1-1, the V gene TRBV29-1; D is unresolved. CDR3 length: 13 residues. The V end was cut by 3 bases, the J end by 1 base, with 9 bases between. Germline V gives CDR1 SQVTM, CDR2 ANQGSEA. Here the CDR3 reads CSVDGVGNTEAFF. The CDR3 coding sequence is TGCAGCGTTGACGGGGTGGGGAACACTGAAGCTTTCTTT. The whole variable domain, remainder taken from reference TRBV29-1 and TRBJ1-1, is SAVISQKPSRDICQRGTSLTIQCQVDSQVTMMFWYRQQPGQSLTLIATANQGSEATYESGFVIDKFPISRPNLTFSTLTVSNMSPEDSSIYLCSVDGVGNTEAFFGQGTRLTVV.

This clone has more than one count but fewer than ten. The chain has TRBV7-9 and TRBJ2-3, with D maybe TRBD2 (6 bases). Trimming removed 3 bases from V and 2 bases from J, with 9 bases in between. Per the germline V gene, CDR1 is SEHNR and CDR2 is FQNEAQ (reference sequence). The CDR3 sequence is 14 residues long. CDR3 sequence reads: CASSFGGFTDTQYF. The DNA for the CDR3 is TGTGCCAGCAGCTTCGGGGGTTTCACAGATACGCAGTATTTT.

CDR3: CASSVSSGRADEQYF. CDR3 DNA sequence: TGTGCCAGCAGCGTTAGTAGCGGGAGGGCCGACGAGCAGTACTTC. This chain joins TRBV9 and TRBJ2-7, with 11 positions matching TRBD2. Germline V gene data show CDR1 as SGDLS and CDR2 as YYNGEE. The CDR3 has 15 amino acids. Trimming at V came to 2 bases and at J to 5 bases, leaving 6 bases not matched to a gene.

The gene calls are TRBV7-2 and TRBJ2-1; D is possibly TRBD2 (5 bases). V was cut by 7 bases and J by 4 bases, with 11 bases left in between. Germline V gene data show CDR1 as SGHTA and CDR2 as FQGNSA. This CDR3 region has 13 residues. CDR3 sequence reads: CASKQAGYNEQFF. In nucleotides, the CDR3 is TGTGCCAGCAAGCAGGCGGGTTACAATGAGCAGTTCTTC.

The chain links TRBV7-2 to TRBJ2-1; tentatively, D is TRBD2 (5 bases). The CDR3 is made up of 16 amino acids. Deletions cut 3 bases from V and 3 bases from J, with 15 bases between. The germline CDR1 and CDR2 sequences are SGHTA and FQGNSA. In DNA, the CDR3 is TGTGCCAGCAGCTTCCAATCGACTAACCTCTACAATGAGCAGTTCTTC. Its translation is CASSFQSTNLYNEQFF. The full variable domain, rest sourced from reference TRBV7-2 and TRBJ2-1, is GAGVSQSPSNKVTEKGKDVELRCDPISGHTALYWYRQSLGQGLEFLIYFQGNSAPDKSGLPSDRFSAERTGGSVSTLTIQRTQQEDSAVYLCASSFQSTNLYNEQFFGPGTRLTVL.

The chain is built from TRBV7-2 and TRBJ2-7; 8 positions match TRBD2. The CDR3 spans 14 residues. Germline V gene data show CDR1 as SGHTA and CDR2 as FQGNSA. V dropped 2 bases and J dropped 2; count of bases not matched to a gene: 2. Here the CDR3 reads CASSLSSGPYEQYF. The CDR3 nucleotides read TGTGCCAGCAGCTTATCTAGCGGGCCCTACGAGCAGTACTTC.

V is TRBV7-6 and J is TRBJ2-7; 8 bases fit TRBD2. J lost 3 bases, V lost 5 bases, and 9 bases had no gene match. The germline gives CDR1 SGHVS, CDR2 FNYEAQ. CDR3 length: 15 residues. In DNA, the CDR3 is TGTGCCAGCAGCCCCGCAGCGGGAGCGAGCTACGAGCAGTACTTC. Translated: CASSPAAGASYEQYF.

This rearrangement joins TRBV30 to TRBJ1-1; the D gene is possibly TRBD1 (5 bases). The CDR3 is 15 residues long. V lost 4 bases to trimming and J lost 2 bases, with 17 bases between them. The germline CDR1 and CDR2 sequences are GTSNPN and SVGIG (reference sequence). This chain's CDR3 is CAWTLSGGFNTEAFF. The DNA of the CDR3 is TGTGCCTGGACTCTGAGCGGGGGATTTAACACTGAAGCTTTCTTT.

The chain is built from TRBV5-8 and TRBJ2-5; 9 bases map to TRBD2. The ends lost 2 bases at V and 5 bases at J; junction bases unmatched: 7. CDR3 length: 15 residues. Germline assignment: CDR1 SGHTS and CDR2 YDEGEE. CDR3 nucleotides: TGTGCCAGCAGCTTCGAAGCGGGGGGTCAGGAGACCCAGTACTTC. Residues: CASSFEAGGQETQYF.

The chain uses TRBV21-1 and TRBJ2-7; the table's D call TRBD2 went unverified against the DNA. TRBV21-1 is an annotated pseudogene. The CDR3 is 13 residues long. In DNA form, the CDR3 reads TGTGCCAGCACCCCGGCGGGGGGCTACGAGCAGTACTTC. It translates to CASTPAGGYEQYF.

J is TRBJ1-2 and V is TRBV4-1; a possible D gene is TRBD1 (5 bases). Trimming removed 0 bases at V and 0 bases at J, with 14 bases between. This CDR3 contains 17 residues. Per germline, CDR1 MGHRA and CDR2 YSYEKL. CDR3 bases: TGCGCCAGCAGCCAAGATATGGGCAGGGCCGCTAACTATGGCTACACCTTC. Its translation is CASSQDMGRAANYGYTF.

In DNA, the CDR3 is TGTGCCAGCAGCCGGGTTTCAGCGGGGGGACGGGAGACCCAGTACTTC. This translates into CASSRVSAGGRETQYF. The V call is TRBV4-2, the J call TRBJ2-5, with TRBD2 matching 9 bases. The CDR3 runs to 16 residues. With 4 bases clipped from V and 5 bases from J, the junction kept 11 bases outside the gene matches. Germline V gives CDR1 LGHNA, CDR2 YNFKEQ.

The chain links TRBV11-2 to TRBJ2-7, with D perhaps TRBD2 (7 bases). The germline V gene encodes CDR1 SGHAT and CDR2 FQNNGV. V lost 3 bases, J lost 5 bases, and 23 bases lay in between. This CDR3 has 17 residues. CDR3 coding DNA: TGTGCCAGCAGCTTCGGGGCTGGGGGGGCCCCTCACGACGAGCAGTACTTC. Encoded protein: CASSFGAGGAPHDEQYF. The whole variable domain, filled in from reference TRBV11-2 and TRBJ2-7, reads EAGVAQSPRYKIIEKRQSVAFWCNPISGHATLYWYQQILGQGPKLLIQFQNNGVVDDSQLPKDRFSAERLKGVDSTLKIQPAKLEDSAVYLCASSFGAGGAPHDEQYFGPGTRLTVT.